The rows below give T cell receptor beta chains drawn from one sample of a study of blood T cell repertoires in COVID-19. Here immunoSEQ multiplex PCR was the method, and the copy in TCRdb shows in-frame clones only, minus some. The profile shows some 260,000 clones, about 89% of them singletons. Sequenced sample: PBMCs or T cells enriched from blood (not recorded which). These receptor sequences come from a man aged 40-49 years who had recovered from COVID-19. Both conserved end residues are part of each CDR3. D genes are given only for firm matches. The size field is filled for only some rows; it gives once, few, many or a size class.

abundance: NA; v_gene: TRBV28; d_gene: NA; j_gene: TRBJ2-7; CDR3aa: CASSLVSAGSYEQYF; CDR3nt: TGTGCCAGCAGTTTAGTTTCCGCAGGGTCATACGAGCAGTACTTC
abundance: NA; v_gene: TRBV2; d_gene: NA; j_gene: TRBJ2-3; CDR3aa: CASRTASTDTQYF; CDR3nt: TGTGCCAGCAGGACAGCTAGCACAGATACGCAGTATTTT
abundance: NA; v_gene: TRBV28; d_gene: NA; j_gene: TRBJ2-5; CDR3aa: CASSTPPAGETQYF; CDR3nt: TGTGCCAGCAGTACGCCCCCGGCGGGAGAGACCCAGTACTTC
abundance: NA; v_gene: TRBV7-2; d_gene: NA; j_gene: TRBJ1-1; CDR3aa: CASRLNRVENTEAFF; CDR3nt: TGTGCCAGCAGGTTAAACAGGGTAGAGAACACTGAAGCTTTCTTT
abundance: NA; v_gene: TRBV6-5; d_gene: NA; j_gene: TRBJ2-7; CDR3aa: CASSYTGEQYF; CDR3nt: TGTGCCAGCAGTTACACGGGCGAGCAGTACTTC
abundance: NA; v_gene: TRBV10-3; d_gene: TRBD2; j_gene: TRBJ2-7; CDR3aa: CAISAGLANSYEQYF; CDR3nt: TGTGCCATCAGTGCGGGACTAGCAAACTCCTACGAGCAGTACTTC
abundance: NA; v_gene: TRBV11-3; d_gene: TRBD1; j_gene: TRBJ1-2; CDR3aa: CASSLDITGGNTPYGYTF; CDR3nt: TGTGCCAGCAGCTTAGATATAACAGGGGGCAATACCCCATATGGCTACACCTTC
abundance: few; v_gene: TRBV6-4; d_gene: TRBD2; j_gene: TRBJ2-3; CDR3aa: CASSDFSGSTDTQYF; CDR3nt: TGTGCCAGCAGTGACTTTAGCGGGAGCACAGATACGCAGTATTTT
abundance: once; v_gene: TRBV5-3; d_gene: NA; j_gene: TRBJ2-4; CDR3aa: CARSLARRAGAKNIQYF; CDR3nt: TGTGCCAGAAGCTTGGCGAGAAGGGCAGGGGCCAAAAACATTCAGTACTTC
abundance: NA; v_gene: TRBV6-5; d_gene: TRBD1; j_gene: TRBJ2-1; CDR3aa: CASGGTGAYNEQFF; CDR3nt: TGTGCCAGCGGAGGGACAGGGGCCTACAATGAGCAGTTCTTC
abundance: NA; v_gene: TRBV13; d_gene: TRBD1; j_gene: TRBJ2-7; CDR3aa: CASKSGQVPSEQYF; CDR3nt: TGTGCCAGTAAATCGGGACAGGTCCCGTCCGAGCAGTACTTC
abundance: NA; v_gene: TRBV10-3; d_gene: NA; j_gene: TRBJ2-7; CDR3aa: CAISDLAFGRESSYEQYF; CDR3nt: TGTGCCATCAGTGACCTAGCGTTTGGTCGAGAGAGCTCCTACGAGCAGTACTTC
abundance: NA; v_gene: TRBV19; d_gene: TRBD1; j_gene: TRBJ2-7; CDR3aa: CASTIKPGQGVYEQYF; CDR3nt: TGTGCCAGTACCATTAAACCGGGACAGGGAGTTTACGAGCAGTACTTC
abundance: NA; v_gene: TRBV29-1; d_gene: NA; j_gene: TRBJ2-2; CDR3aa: CSVGGSFNSGELFF; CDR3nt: TGCAGCGTTGGAGGGTCCTTCAACTCCGGGGAGCTGTTTTTT
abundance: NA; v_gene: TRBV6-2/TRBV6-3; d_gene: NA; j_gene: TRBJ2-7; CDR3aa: CASSRTDSSYEQYF; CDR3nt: TGTGCCAGCAGTAGGACAGATTCCTCCTACGAGCAGTACTTC
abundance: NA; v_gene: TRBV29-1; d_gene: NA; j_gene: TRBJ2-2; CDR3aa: CSVRTANTGELFF; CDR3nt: TGCAGCGTTAGGACAGCGAACACCGGGGAGCTGTTTTTT
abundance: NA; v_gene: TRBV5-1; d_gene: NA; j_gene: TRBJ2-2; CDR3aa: CASSDSKVSTGELFF; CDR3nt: TGCGCCAGCAGCGACTCTAAGGTGTCCACCGGGGAGCTGTTTTTT
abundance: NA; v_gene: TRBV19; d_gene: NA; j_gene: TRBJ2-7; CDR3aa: CASSRPGQNYEQYF; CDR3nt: TGTGCCAGTAGTCGTCCCGGACAGAACTACGAGCAGTACTTC